The 13 T cell receptor beta chains below come from one sample, sequenced in a study of tumor-infiltrating lymphocytes in primary liver carcinoma. Germline DNA was also extracted, while the blood RNA originated from unsorted whole blood. With a constant-region primer, TCR beta cDNA was made from 450 to 550 ng of total RNA. Libraries covering TCR beta were generated through three nested multiplex PCR rounds (using a slightly modified ARM-PCR). Use of TRBV1-TRBV30 forward primers with a C-beta reverse primer characterized the first two PCR rounds, which lasted around 9 cycles each. In TCRdb, the multiplex PCR reads were re-called with MiXCR into one record per CDR3 protein. The sample has fewer than 350,000 distinct CDR3 sequences; about 62% are singletons. The sequencing sample was made of peripheral blood. The receptors shown here come from a man aged 35-49 years with primary liver carcinoma and hepatitis B virus infection.

Details on this clonotype: This could be a read error, since a much larger clone is one nucleotide away. CDR3 sequence reads: CVSSRVESQGYTF. Here the CDR3 DNA reads TGTGTCAGCAGTCGGGTTGAGAGCCAAGGCTACACCTTC. The rearrangement links TRBV12-3 or TRBV12-4 to TRBJ1-2; D remains unclear. The CDR3 has 13 amino acids.

CDR3 bases: TGTGCCAGCAGCCTGGGCAGGGCCGGGTCGGGCTCTGGGGCCAACGTCCTGACTTTC. This translates into CASSLGRAGSGSGANVLTF. V usage is TRBV5-6 and J usage is TRBJ2-6; tentatively, D is TRBD1 (5 bases). CDR3 length equals 19 residues. Germline assignment: CDR1 SGHDT and CDR2 YYEEEE. V was pared by 4 bases and J by 0 bases, with 20 bases between. Drawing the rest from reference TRBV5-6 and TRBJ2-6, the complete variable domain is DAGVTQSPTHLIKTRGQQVTLRCSPKSGHDTVSWYQQALGQGPQFIFQYYEEEERQRGNFPDRFSGHQFPNYSSELNVNALLLGDSALYLCASSLGRAGSGSGANVLTFGAGSRLTVL.

Regarding this clonotype: The junction departs from the called germline gene at one end, perhaps through a read error. The chain employs TRBV7-9 and TRBJ1-1; D perhaps matches TRBD1 (5 bases). This CDR3 is 14 amino acids long. Germline CDR1 and CDR2: SEHNR and FQNEAQ (reference sequence). CDR3 region: CANSPDRWNTEAFF. The CDR3 region has the DNA TGTGCCAACAGCCCCGACAGATGGAACACTGAAGCTTTCTTT.

This clonotype was detected only once. The chain is built from TRBV4-3 and TRBJ2-7; no clear D. V was trimmed by 0 bases and J by 5 bases, leaving 17 bases between them. In germline, CDR1 is LGHNA, CDR2 YSLEER. This CDR3 region has 16 residues. This CDR3 is CASSQDVHLAKNEQYF. DNA of the CDR3: TGCGCCAGCAGCCAAGATGTACATCTTGCGAAAAACGAGCAGTACTTC.

As to this clonotype: A much larger clone sits a single nucleotide away, making a read error possible. V gene TRBV6-1 combines with J gene TRBJ1-6, with TRBD1 matching over 9 bases. The CDR3 is made up of 15 amino acids. Germline values: CDR1 MNHNS, CDR2 SASEGT. The CDR3 sequence is CASSPRTGEGSPFHF. The CDR3 DNA reads as TGTGCCAGCAGTCCGCGGACAGGGGAGGGGTCACCCTTCCACTTT.

V is TRBV11-2 and J is TRBJ2-1, with TRBD1 matching over 7 bases. The DNA matches TRBJ2-7 better at its end, which makes the J call doubtful. Per germline, CDR1 SGHAT and CDR2 FQNNGV. The CDR3 is made up of 16 amino acids. The CDR3 protein is CASSLEKGADGNEQYF. In nucleotides, the CDR3 is TGTGCCAGCAGCTTAGAGAAGGGGGCTGATGGAAATGAGCAGTACTTC.

Regarding this clonotype: A much more abundant neighbour one base away suggests this may be a read error. V and J are TRBV29-1 and TRBJ1-1; TRBD1 is a possible D gene (5 bases). Per germline, CDR1 SQVTM and CDR2 ANQGSEA. This CDR3 spans 16 amino acids. DNA for the CDR3: TGCAGCGTTGAAGATCCGGCAGGGAGCATGAACACTGAAGCTCTCTTT. Translation: CSVEDPAGSMNTEALF.

This clonotype was counted between two and nine times. A read error may produce the germline difference seen at one junction end. V is TRBV7-9 and J is TRBJ1-5, with D tentatively TRBD1 (6 bases). Germline V gives CDR1 SEHNR, CDR2 FQNEAQ (reference sequence). The CDR3 runs 16 residues. The CDR3 sequence is CASSLGRGGWNQPQHF. As DNA, the CDR3 is TGTGCCAGTAGCTTAGGTCGAGGGGGATGGAATCAGCCCCAGCATTTT.

This clonotype was observed a handful of times. This chain connects TRBV7-8 to TRBJ2-1; perhaps TRBD2 as D (5 bases). This CDR3 comprises 14 residues. The V gene lost 5 bases and the J gene lost 6 bases, with 14 bases spanning the gap. Germline V gene sequence: CDR1 SGHVS, CDR2 FQNEAQ. CDR3 in amino acids: CASSVRDWGNEQFF. CDR3 coding DNA: TGTGCCAGCAGCGTCCGGGATTGGGGCAATGAGCAGTTCTTC.

As to this clonotype: This clone may be a read error of a much larger clone one base away. The genes are TRBV6-5 and TRBJ2-2, with a tentative D call TRBD1 (5 bases). V dropped 4 bases and J dropped 4 bases, with 16 bases sitting between them. Looked up from germline, CDR1 is MNHEY and CDR2 is SVGAGI. There are 16 residues in the CDR3. The CDR3 region has the DNA TGTGCCAGCAGTTTCAGTCAGGGCTCGGGCACCGGGGAGCTGTTTTTT. It encodes CASSFSQGSGTGELFF.

About this clonotype itself: One junction end does not reproduce the germline sequence, and a read error may be involved. The chain has TRBV14 and TRBJ1-2; D uncertain. Per the germline V gene, CDR1 is SGHDN and CDR2 is FVKESK. The CDR3 sequence is 12 residues long. This chain's CDR3 is CANSRGGYGYAF. Written as DNA, the CDR3 is TGTGCCAACAGTCGCGGAGGCTATGGCTACGCCTTC.

In the case of this clonotype: A much larger clone sits a single nucleotide away, making a read error possible. The chain employs TRBV5-1 and TRBJ2-2; possible D gene TRBD1, 6 bases. This CDR3 has 15 residues. Per the germline V gene, CDR1 is SGHRS and CDR2 is YFSETQ. DNA of the CDR3: TGCGCCAGCAGCCCGGGACACCTAAACATCGGGGAGCTGTTTTTT. It is translated as CASSPGHLNIGELFF.

In its sample, this clonotype was seen a few times. The junction departs from germline at one end; a sequencing error may be responsible. The rearrangement joins TRBV5-6 to TRBJ2-2, with D perhaps TRBD1 or TRBD2 (5 bases each). This CDR3 has 12 amino acids. CDR1 is SGHDT and CDR2 is YYEEEE in the germline V gene. The CDR3 loop reads CASSYGTGELVF. The CDR3 DNA follows: TGTGCCAGCAGTTATGGGACCGGGGAGCTGGTTTTT.